The 19 T cell receptor beta chains in this list originate from one sample, sequenced in a study of control samples from healthy donors and cancer patients. Only in-frame clones appear in the TCRdb table, and some are missing; sequencing was by immunoSEQ multiplex PCR. The sample consists of 130,000 or so clones, about 88% of them appearing once. The sequencing sample was made of blood. These receptors were collected from a man aged 45-65 years in good health.

This chain connects TRBV7-9 to TRBJ2-1, with D possibly matching TRBD1 (6 bases). The CDR3 length is 14 residues. V dropped 4 bases and J dropped 3 bases, with 10 bases sitting between them. Germline-derived CDR1 and CDR2 are SEHNR and FQNEAQ (reference sequence). CDR3 sequence: CASSWDTYYNEQFF. In DNA, the CDR3 is TGTGCCAGCAGCTGGGACACCTACTACAATGAGCAGTTCTTC.

V gene TRBV5-1 combines with J gene TRBJ2-3; the match to TRBD2 covers 14 bases. The ends lost 3 bases at V and 7 bases at J; junction bases unmatched: 7. Germline CDR1 is SGHRS and CDR2 is YFSETQ. This CDR3 comprises 16 residues. The CDR3 region has the DNA TGCGCCAGCAGCTCAACGACTAGCGGGGGGGGACATACGCAGTATTTT. Its translation: CASSSTTSGGGHTQYF.

The V gene is TRBV9, the J gene TRBJ2-7; 9 nucleotides line up with TRBD1. This CDR3 is built from 15 residues. Unmatched junction bases numbered 7, after V lost 3 bases and J lost 3 bases. Germline assignment: CDR1 SGDLS and CDR2 YYNGEE. The CDR3 DNA reads TGTGCCAGCAGCGCCGACGGGACAGGGATCTACGAGCAGTACTTC. This translates into CASSADGTGIYEQYF. Drawing the rest from reference TRBV9 and TRBJ2-7, the complete variable domain is DSGVTQTPKHLITATGQRVTLRCSPRSGDLSVYWYQQSLDQGLQFLIQYYNGEERAKGNILERFSAQQFPDLHSELNLSSLELGDSALYFCASSADGTGIYEQYFGPGTRLTVT.

This clone was observed a single time. The chain links TRBV6-2 or TRBV6-3 to TRBJ2-1; 12 nucleotides line up with TRBD2. Trimming cost V 6 bases and J 4 bases; bases outside gene matches: 4. CDR1 and CDR2 from the germline V gene are MNHEY and SVGEGT. CDR3 length: 15 residues. The CDR3 sequence is CASSPGTSGYNEQFF. The CDR3 nucleotides read TGTGCCAGCAGCCCCGGGACTAGCGGGTACAATGAGCAGTTCTTC.

The CDR3: CASEATTGANTIYF. In DNA form, the CDR3 reads TGTGCCAGCGAAGCTACGACAGGGGCCAACACCATATATTTT. V and J are TRBV6-5 and TRBJ1-3, with 8 bases fitting TRBD1. The CDR3 is 14 amino acids. Germline CDR1 and CDR2: MNHEY and SVGAGI. The ends lost 8 bases at V and 7 bases at J; junction bases unmatched: 10.

This rearrangement joins TRBV5-8 to TRBJ1-2; D call uncertain. The CDR3 has 15 residues. Germline V gene data show CDR1 as SGHTS and CDR2 as YDEGEE. The V end lost 0 bases, the J end lost 5 bases, and 14 bases lay between the germline ends. The CDR3 bases are TGTGCCAGCAGCTTGGGCCTGAACTCGAGGTATGGCTACACCTTC. This sequence encodes CASSLGLNSRYGYTF.

This clone has a single count. This rearrangement joins TRBV12-3 or TRBV12-4 to TRBJ2-7; D gene ambiguous. The CDR3 loop spans 12 amino acids. The V and J ends lost 2 bases and 2 bases respectively, with 4 bases between them. The CDR3 region is CASSLSAYEQYF. DNA for the CDR3: TGTGCCAGCAGTTTAAGTGCCTACGAGCAGTACTTC.

This clone was seen a few times. This chain links TRBV5-1 with TRBJ1-5; unclear D gene. The CDR3 sequence is 15 residues long. The V gene lost 1 base and the J gene lost 4 bases, with 12 bases spanning the gap. Germline assignment: CDR1 SGHRS and CDR2 YFSETQ. The CDR3 is CASSLTGNINQPQHF. For the CDR3, the DNA is TGCGCCAGCAGCTTGACGGGGAACATTAATCAGCCCCAGCATTTT. The complete variable domain, with remaining parts taken from reference TRBV5-1 and TRBJ1-5, reads KAGVTQTPRYLIKTRGQQVTLSCSPISGHRSVSWYQQTPGQGLQFLFEYFSETQRNKGNFPGRFSGRQFSNSRSEMNVSTLELGDSALYLCASSLTGNINQPQHFGDGTRLSIL.

The rearrangement uses TRBV19 and TRBJ2-1; D is unresolved. The CDR3 loop spans 14 amino acids. Trimming took 6 bases from V and 9 from J, leaving 18 bases between them. The germline CDR1 and CDR2 sequences are LNHDA and SQIVND (reference sequence). This chain's CDR3 is CASSKYDGEREQFF. The CDR3 nucleotides read TGTGCCAGTAGCAAATACGACGGTGAGCGTGAGCAGTTCTTC.

V is TRBV7-2 and J is TRBJ2-5, with D unclear. This CDR3 comprises 12 residues. Germline-derived CDR1 and CDR2 are SGHTA and FQGNSA. Between the trimmed V and J ends, which lost 8 bases and 2 bases, there was a span of 9 bases. CDR3 sequence (DNA): TGTGCCAGCTCGGGTCCACAAGAGACCCAGTACTTC. Its protein product is CASSGPQETQYF.

The chain joins TRBV30 to TRBJ1-6, with TRBD1 identical over 8 bases. The CDR3 is 13 amino acids. The junction had 7 bases not matched to a gene; V was cut back by 7 bases and J by 8 bases. Germline assignment: CDR1 GTSNPN and CDR2 SVGIG (reference sequence). The CDR3 DNA sequence: TGTGCCTTACAGGGGGAATGGGATTCACCCCTCCACTTT. Its protein product is CALQGEWDSPLHF.

The chain employs TRBV9 and TRBJ1-2; no clear D gene. CDR3 length: 11 residues. The V gene lost 7 bases and the J gene lost 8 bases, with 12 bases spanning the gap. Per germline, CDR1 SGDLS and CDR2 YYNGEE. The CDR3 sequence: CASSGGKGYTF. In DNA, the CDR3 is TGTGCCAGCTCGGGAGGGAAAGGCTACACCTTC.

The table lists this clone with a few counts. CDR3 in DNA: TGCGCCAGCAGCTTAACCGGGACAGGCGAGCAGTACTTC. Its protein is CASSLTGTGEQYF. V is TRBV5-1 and J is TRBJ2-7, with 8 positions matching TRBD1. The CDR3 covers 13 residues. Per germline, CDR1 SGHRS and CDR2 YFSETQ. J lost 6 bases, V lost 2 bases, and 4 bases had no gene match. Full variable domain (missing parts from reference TRBV5-1 and TRBJ2-7): KAGVTQTPRYLIKTRGQQVTLSCSPISGHRSVSWYQQTPGQGLQFLFEYFSETQRNKGNFPGRFSGRQFSNSRSEMNVSTLELGDSALYLCASSLTGTGEQYFGPGTRLTVT.

The gene calls are TRBV9 and TRBJ2-5, with 9 bases identical to TRBD2. V was clipped by 1 base and J by 7 bases; unmatched bases: 11. Germline-derived CDR1 and CDR2 are SGDLS and YYNGEE. The CDR3 has 16 amino acids. DNA of the CDR3: TGTGCCAGCAGCGTATCTAGCGGGGTCCTCCGTGGGACCCAGTACTTC. It encodes CASSVSSGVLRGTQYF.

The rearrangement joins TRBV2 to TRBJ2-2; no definite D call. CDR3 length: 17 residues. V shed 2 bases and J shed 2 bases, with 15 bases lying between them. Germline V gene lookup returns CDR1 SNHLY and CDR2 FYNNEI. CDR3 nucleotide sequence: TGTGCCAGCAGTGAACTGGGATATGGGCGTAACACCGGGGAGCTGTTTTTT. This translates into CASSELGYGRNTGELFF. The full variable domain, with the rest looked up from reference TRBV2 and TRBJ2-2, is EPEVTQTPSHQVTQMGQEVILRCVPISNHLYFYWYRQILGQKVEFLVSFYNNEISEKSEIFDDQFSVERPDGSNFTLKIRSTKLEDSAMYFCASSELGYGRNTGELFFGEGSRLTVL.

The chain is built from TRBV12-3 or TRBV12-4 and TRBJ1-1, with no clear D. V gave up 6 bases and J gave up 1 base, with 9 bases separating them. CDR3 length: 13 amino acids. The CDR3 here is CASSVKRNTEAFF. As DNA, the CDR3 is TGTGCCAGCAGCGTCAAAAGGAACACTGAAGCTTTCTTT.

The CDR3 sequence is CASSQAPAGAYGYTF. As DNA, the CDR3 is TGTGCCAGCAGCCAAGCTCCCGCGGGGGCCTATGGCTACACCTTC. The V gene is TRBV14, the J gene TRBJ1-2; possibly TRBD1 for D (6 bases). Trimming cost V 1 base and J 4 bases, with 13 bases left between them. The CDR3 runs 15 residues. Germline V CDR1 and CDR2: SGHDN, FVKESK.

This sequence joins TRBV28 and TRBJ1-4, with D maybe TRBD1 (5 bases). CDR1 is MDHEN and CDR2 is SYDVKM in the germline V gene. Trimming pared 8 bases from V and 4 bases from J, leaving 11 bases between. The CDR3 sequence is 13 residues long. CDR3 protein: CASSGRLNEKLFF. DNA for the CDR3: TGTGCCAGCTCGGGACGGCTTAATGAAAAACTGTTTTTT.

The J gene is TRBJ1-1, the V gene TRBV18; the match to TRBD1 covers 7 bases. The CDR3 has 13 residues. The germline gives CDR1 KGHSH, CDR2 LQKENI. V dropped 6 bases and J dropped 3; count of bases not matched to a gene: 4. Here the CDR3 reads CASSQGDHTEAFF. DNA for the CDR3: TGTGCCAGCTCCCAGGGGGACCACACTGAAGCTTTCTTT.